These T cell receptor beta chains were read from a single sample in a study of T cell responses to AZD1222 COVID-19 vaccine. Assay used: immunoSEQ multiplex PCR; TCRdb lists only in-frame clones, some missing. The sample includes roughly 110,000 clones, roughly 90% of them seen just once. The sample was peripheral blood, taken on day 0 of AZD1222 vaccination. Source of these receptors: an adult in good health. Each CDR3 is given with its conserved first and last residue. Fields, in order: clone size, J gene, D gene, V gene, CDR3 DNA, CDR3 protein. The D gene is left open where the match is weak. Part of the rows lack a size; the others show once, few, many or a class for expanded clones.

size: .; J: TRBJ2-3; D: TRBD2; V: TRBV5-1; DNA: TGCGCCAGCAGCTTGCCTAGCGGAGACACAGATACGCAGTATTTT; CDR3: CASSLPSGDTDTQYF
size: few; J: TRBJ2-1; D: .; V: TRBV9; DNA: TGTGCCAGCAGCCCAACGCGAGGCAATGAGCAGTTCTTC; CDR3: CASSPTRGNEQFF
size: few; J: TRBJ1-5; D: TRBD1; V: TRBV10-3; DNA: TGTGCCATCGGAGGACAGGGGGCAGGCCTGGGTCAGCCCCAGCATTTT; CDR3: CAIGGQGAGLGQPQHF
size: once; J: TRBJ2-2; D: .; V: TRBV28; DNA: TGTGCCAGCTACCCTACTCTAAACACCGGGGAGCTGTTTTTT; CDR3: CASYPTLNTGELFF
size: .; J: TRBJ2-7; D: TRBD2; V: TRBV3-1/TRBV3-2; DNA: TGTGCCAGCAGCCAAGATCAAGGTAGCGGGAGAGCCGAGCAGTACTTC; CDR3: CASSQDQGSGRAEQYF
size: .; J: TRBJ2-7; D: TRBD2; V: TRBV29-1; DNA: TGCAGCGTTGTCTCGGCTCCCGGGGGGGGCTACGAGCAGTACTTC; CDR3: CSVVSAPGGGYEQYF
size: .; J: TRBJ2-7; D: TRBD1; V: TRBV5-1; DNA: TGCGCCAGCAGCCCCGGACAGGCCCCCTACGAGCAGTACTTC; CDR3: CASSPGQAPYEQYF
size: .; J: TRBJ1-5; D: .; V: TRBV28; DNA: TGTGCCAGCAGTTTGGGTACAGGGTTCAATCAGCCCCAGCATTTT; CDR3: CASSLGTGFNQPQHF
size: .; J: TRBJ2-2; D: TRBD2; V: TRBV3-1/TRBV3-2; DNA: TGTGCCAGCAGCCCCCGACCGGCGGGGGGGGCGCAGAACACCGGGGAGCTGTTTTTT; CDR3: CASSPRPAGGAQNTGELFF
size: once; J: TRBJ2-1; D: .; V: TRBV3-1/TRBV3-2; DNA: TGTGCCAGCAGCCAAGACGGGCGGTACAATGAGCAGTTCTTC; CDR3: CASSQDGRYNEQFF
size: .; J: TRBJ2-3; D: .; V: TRBV3-1/TRBV3-2; DNA: TGTGCCAGCAGCCAAGGACCTTCTACAGATACGCAGTATTTT; CDR3: CASSQGPSTDTQYF
size: .; J: TRBJ2-7; D: TRBD2; V: TRBV10-3; DNA: TGTGCCATCAGTGATCTAGCGGGGGCCGCCGGGGAGCAGTACTTC; CDR3: CAISDLAGAAGEQYF
size: .; J: TRBJ1-2; D: TRBD1; V: TRBV28; DNA: TGTGCCAGCAGTACACTTACCTCCGGGACAGGGCAAATCGGCTACACCTTC; CDR3: CASSTLTSGTGQIGYTF
size: .; J: TRBJ2-1; D: TRBD1; V: TRBV18; DNA: TGTGCCAGCTCACCACCGGGACAGTACAATGAGCAGTTCTTC; CDR3: CASSPPGQYNEQFF
size: .; J: TRBJ1-2; D: .; V: TRBV24-1; DNA: TGTGCCACCGGGGGGCTATATGGGTACACCTTC; CDR3: CATGGLYGYTF
size: .; J: TRBJ2-7; D: TRBD1; V: TRBV2; DNA: TGTGCCAGCAGCTTGCGTCGGGACAGTTTCTACGAGCAGTACTTC; CDR3: CASSLRRDSFYEQYF
size: .; J: TRBJ2-7; D: .; V: TRBV19; DNA: TGTGCCAGTAGTATTAGGGTCGGGGTTAGCGCCTACGAGCAGTACTTC; CDR3: CASSIRVGVSAYEQYF
size: .; J: TRBJ1-6; D: TRBD1; V: TRBV11-3; DNA: TGTGCCAGCAGAGACGGGACAGCGAATTCACCCCTCCACTTT; CDR3: CASRDGTANSPLHF
size: .; J: TRBJ2-7; D: .; V: TRBV19; DNA: TGTGCCAGTAGTATAGACAGCGTACTCTCCTACGAGCAGTACTTC; CDR3: CASSIDSVLSYEQYF
size: .; J: TRBJ1-1; D: .; V: TRBV28; DNA: TGTGCCAGCAGTTTAATCTCTCAGACGAACACTGAAGCTTTCTTT; CDR3: CASSLISQTNTEAFF
size: .; J: TRBJ2-7; D: .; V: TRBV9; DNA: TGTGCCAGCAGCTCCACGACGTCCTACGAGCAGTACTTC; CDR3: CASSSTTSYEQYF
size: .; J: TRBJ2-1; D: .; V: TRBV6-5; DNA: TGTGCCAGCAGTTACAGTGGGCCTCCGGAGGATGAGCAGTTCTTC; CDR3: CASSYSGPPEDEQFF
size: .; J: TRBJ2-2; D: TRBD1; V: TRBV28; DNA: TGTGCCAGCAGTTCTACCCGACAGGGAGTTTGGACCGGGGAGCTGTTTTTT; CDR3: CASSSTRQGVWTGELFF